Reported below is one TCR beta chain. The clone's antigen remains unknown. The record has no base qualities; no much larger clone is one base away. TCR CDR3 regions were amplified from genomic DNA by multiplex PCR using the deep immunoSEQ assay. For each cell subset, the extracted genomic DNA was distributed evenly across all wells of several immunoSEQ 96-well plates, and each plate served as one replicate. For sorted subsets, each replicate PCR was loaded with roughly 190 ng genomic DNA, equivalent to about 33,000 T cell genomes. Purified libraries were quantified with a Qubit 3.0 fluorometer, sized on a Bioanalyzer 2100, and re-quantified with the KAPA Library Quantification kit. Every immunoSEQ 96-well plate was sequenced on a dedicated single-read 150-cycle Illumina NextSeq 550 flow cell. Per the authors' processing: Because the immunoSEQ output included only junctional sequences and no quality scores, the filtering could not be the same as the filtering used for full-length reads. Sequences were annotated with PyIR, a Python wrapper for IgBLAST v1.9, using IMGT germline references to assign V/J genes and CDR3. Reads were filtered out if the reads had weak V/J assignments (E-value above 1e-6), no CDR3, stop codons, out-of-frame junctions, or ambiguous translated residues. V3J clonotypes were defined by identical inferred V gene, J gene, and CDR3 amino acid sequence. Percentage overlap between repertoires was calculated by dividing the number of shared unique clonotypes by the size of the smaller repertoire. Repertoire richness was assessed with RTK rarefaction, the Chao1 estimator, and Recon v2.1 estimates of unobserved clonotypes. For all TCRbeta clonotypes obtained by the gDNA method from a few donors, generation probabilities were computed with OLGA. TCRdb's version of the immuneACCESS table is confined to in-frame rearrangements and falls short of the full clone set. An unresolved V gene accounts for under half of the shortfall where checked; the remainder is of unknown origin. Clone size and V and J calls were adopted from that table, with D and trimming inferred from the DNA. Here the sample has over a million clones; around 74% occur a single time. The ten biggest clones cover 1.2% to 1.5% of the sample.

The source of the sample is a study of shared clonotypes between healthy human individuals (dated by TCRdb to 2020 to 2021). Context from the whole study: Two women and a few men aged 18 to 49 years were included in the cohort. For each donor, CD4 naive and CD4 memory were each given three plates, CD8 naive was given two plates, and CD8 memory was given one plate. To estimate repertoire size and how much clonotypes are shared between individuals, the study performed deep sequencing of blood TCR repertoires from a handful of healthy adults. Libraries were prepared and TCR repertoires were sequenced by different laboratories using diverse techniques, in order to increase sequencing depth and limit assay-specific biases. Each donor's leukapheresis produced roughly between roughly 0.94 and 9.5 billion PBMCs. The research as a whole found: Even with the large sequencing depth, rarefaction of the sorted-subset datasets indicated that sequencing was incomplete. Pairwise subsampling indicated that sequencing depth was expected to affect the degree of clonotype sharing among donors. Compared with non-shared clonotypes, the clonotypes found in all four sorted-subset donors had higher generation probabilities. Approximately 5% of naive CD4, 3.5% of naive CD8, 2.3% of memory CD4, and approximately 0.4% of memory CD8 clonotypes were shared across four donors. Because the study included only a small number of donors, the genetic and exposure-history diversity represented was limited. Sampling was limited to blood, and TCR repertoires in tissue likely differ from TCR repertoires in blood. Larger estimated clonotype richness was generally found for naive subsets than for memory subsets.

The donors were healthy, HIV-negative adults with no recently reported acute infections or vaccinations. All donors were Caucasian adults living in Nashville, Tennessee, USA. CD4+ T cells were enriched by magnetic negative selection; naive cells were then positively selected on CD45RA, and the negative fraction formed the memory subset. After blood collection by leukapheresis, PBMCs were isolated using Ficoll-Histopaque density gradient centrifugation and then cryopreserved in the vapor phase of liquid nitrogen. Purity and quantity of every magnetically sorted T cell population were checked by analytical flow cytometry. From each sorted fraction, genomic DNA was isolated and quantified by UV absorbance on a Nanodrop 2000c. The germline V gene sets CDR1 to SGHRS and CDR2 to YFSETQ. Including cysteine and phenylalanine, the CDR3 has 16 amino acids. CDR3 DNA only is kept here, 48 bases in frame from base 1. The germline V and J ends show losses of 0 bases and 8 bases respectively, and no gene match explains 9 bases of the junction.

The sequenced material came from memory CD4+ T cells sorted from blood. The meaning of the sample's cell subset or site label: CD45RA-negative fraction. The clonotype originates from a man aged 18 to 30 in good health. The receptor chain draws on TRBV5-1 and TRBJ2-1, and 9 junction bases match TRBD1. For the CDR3, the sequence is CASSLAGTGQWDEQFF. The nucleotides are TGCGCCAGCAGCTTGGCCGGGACAGGGCAATGGGATGAGCAGTTCTTC. The CDR3, completed at both ends by the reference TRBV5-1 and TRBJ2-1 genes, gives the full variable domain KAGVTQTPRYLIKTRGQQVTLSCSPISGHRSVSWYQQTPGQGLQFLFEYFSETQRNKGNFPGRFSGRQFSNSRSEMNVSTLELGDSALYLCASSLAGTGQWDEQFFGPGTRLTVL.